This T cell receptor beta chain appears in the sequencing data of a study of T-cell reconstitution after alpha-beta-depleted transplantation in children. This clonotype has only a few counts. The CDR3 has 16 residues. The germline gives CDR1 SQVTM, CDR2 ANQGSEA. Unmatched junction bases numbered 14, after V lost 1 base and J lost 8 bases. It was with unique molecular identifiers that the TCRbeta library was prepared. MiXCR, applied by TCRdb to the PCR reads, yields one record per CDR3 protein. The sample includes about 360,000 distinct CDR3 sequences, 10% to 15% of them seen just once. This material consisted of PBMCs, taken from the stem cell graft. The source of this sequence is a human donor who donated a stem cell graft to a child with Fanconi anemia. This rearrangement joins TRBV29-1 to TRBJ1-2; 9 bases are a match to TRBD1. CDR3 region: CSVEGLRTGVASGYTF. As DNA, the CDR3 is TGCAGCGTTGAAGGTCTCCGGACAGGGGTAGCGAGCGGCTACACCTTC.